The 23 T cell receptor beta chains below all came from one sample that was sequenced in a study of cytomegalovirus exposure and HLA in healthy donors. A multiplex PCR was run with 60 Vbeta primers and 13 Jbeta primers. This table comes from immunoSEQ multiplex PCR, and its TCRdb copy is limited to in-frame clones, with some not included. The sample lists 60,000 to 85,000 clones; 78% were seen once. The sequenced sample was PBMCs. The source of these receptors is a man aged 35-49 years in good health and CMV-seronegative.

This clone has just a few counts. The chain carries TRBV11-2 and TRBJ1-1, with 8 bases matching TRBD1. CDR1 and CDR2 from the germline V gene are SGHAT and FQNNGV. The V and J ends lost 5 bases and 4 bases, in that order; junction bases with no gene match: 3. CDR3 size: 13 residues. DNA of the CDR3: TGTGCCAGCAGCCTAACAGGGGGCACTGAAGCTTTCTTT. Encoded protein: CASSLTGGTEAFF.

V gene TRBV6-5 combines with J gene TRBJ1-6; D ambiguous. CDR1 is MNHEY and CDR2 is SVGAGI in the germline V gene. The CDR3 extends over 14 amino acids. Trimming cost V 2 bases and J 5 bases, with 7 bases left between them. CDR3 amino acids: CASSYRGDNSPLHF. The CDR3 DNA reads TGTGCCAGCAGTTACCGGGGTGATAATTCACCCCTCCACTTT.

In DNA form, the CDR3 reads TGCGCCAGCAGCCAAGGACGGGACAGGAACACTGAAGCTTTCTTT. Its translation is CASSQGRDRNTEAFF. The J gene is TRBJ1-1, the V gene TRBV4-1; the match to TRBD1 covers 7 bases. J gave up 1 base and V 1 base, and 3 bases lay outside the gene matches. The germline V gene encodes CDR1 MGHRA and CDR2 YSYEKL. The CDR3 covers 15 residues.

The chain couples TRBV11-2 to TRBJ2-7; D perhaps matches TRBD1 (6 bases). Trimming shortened V by 4 bases and J by 6 bases, and 25 bases separated the two germline ends. CDR1 SGHAT and CDR2 FQNNGV come from the germline V gene. The CDR3 covers 17 residues. This CDR3 is CASSYLNSRGRGSEQYF. DNA of the CDR3: TGTGCCAGCAGCTATCTTAACAGCCGGGGCAGGGGTTCCGAGCAGTACTTC. The full variable domain, its missing parts supplied by reference TRBV11-2 and TRBJ2-7, is EAGVAQSPRYKIIEKRQSVAFWCNPISGHATLYWYQQILGQGPKLLIQFQNNGVVDDSQLPKDRFSAERLKGVDSTLKIQPAKLEDSAVYLCASSYLNSRGRGSEQYFGPGTRLTVT.

This clone appeared a single time. The J gene is TRBJ1-1, the V gene TRBV7-9; 8 positions agree with TRBD1. Trimming at V came to 1 base and at J to 11 bases, leaving 6 bases not matched to a gene. Germline V gives CDR1 SEHNR, CDR2 FQNEAQ (reference sequence). CDR3 length: 13 residues. The CDR3 spells CASSLGTGKVAFF. CDR3 in DNA: TGTGCCAGCAGCTTAGGGACAGGGAAGGTGGCTTTCTTT.

This rearrangement joins TRBV5-1 to TRBJ2-7, with 11 nucleotides matching TRBD1. With 0 bases clipped from V and 3 bases from J, the junction kept 5 bases outside the gene matches. The CDR3 sequence is 16 residues long. Germline V gene lookup returns CDR1 SGHRS and CDR2 YFSETQ. DNA for the CDR3: TGCGCCAGCAGCTTGGGGGGGACAGGGGGATACTACGAGCAGTACTTC. This encodes CASSLGGTGGYYEQYF. The full variable domain, rest sourced from reference TRBV5-1 and TRBJ2-7, is KAGVTQTPRYLIKTRGQQVTLSCSPISGHRSVSWYQQTPGQGLQFLFEYFSETQRNKGNFPGRFSGRQFSNSRSEMNVSTLELGDSALYLCASSLGGTGGYYEQYFGPGTRLTVT.

This clone was recorded a few times. V usage is TRBV12-5 and J usage is TRBJ2-1; maybe TRBD1 (6 bases). Trimming shortened V by 8 bases and J by 2 bases, and 10 bases separated the two germline ends. The length of the CDR3 is 13 residues. CDR1 and CDR2 (germline): LGHNT, FRNRAP. The CDR3 sequence: CASRAGAYNEQFF. The CDR3 DNA is TGTGCTAGTAGGGCAGGGGCCTACAATGAGCAGTTCTTC.

The J gene is TRBJ1-5, the V gene TRBV19; a weak D match, TRBD1 (6 bases). CDR3 length: 17 amino acids. Between the trimmed V and J ends, which lost 2 bases and 6 bases, there was a span of 20 bases. Germline V lookup: CDR1 LNHDA, CDR2 SQIVND (reference sequence). CDR3: CASSITGSAIGGQPQHF. CDR3 nucleotide sequence: TGTGCCAGTAGTATAACAGGGTCTGCCATAGGTGGTCAGCCCCAGCATTTT.

This clone has just a few counts. The V and J genes are TRBV6-1 and TRBJ2-5; D is perhaps TRBD1 (8 bases). V was shortened by 10 bases and J by 4 bases, with 19 bases between the two germline ends. CDR3 size: 14 residues. The germline CDR1 and CDR2 sequences are MNHNS and SASEGT. In nucleotides, the CDR3 is TGTGCCACCGAGGGGGGGACAGGCTCAGAGACCCAGTACTTC. This translates into CATEGGTGSETQYF.

This chain connects TRBV18 to TRBJ2-1; 7 bases map to TRBD1. Germline V gene lookup returns CDR1 KGHSH and CDR2 LQKENI. The CDR3 spans 18 residues. V was pared by 8 bases and J by 4 bases, with 20 bases of the junction left unmatched. CDR3 coding DNA: TGTGCCAGCCCCCCCCAGGGGGTGTTGTCTGCAAGATACAATGAGCAGTTCTTC. Amino acid sequence: CASPPQGVLSARYNEQFF.

The chain couples TRBV5-4 to TRBJ2-7, with 7 bases aligning to TRBD2. Trimming took 3 bases from V and 7 from J; bases not matched to a gene: 16. This CDR3 has 16 amino acids. Per the germline V gene, CDR1 is SGHNT and CDR2 is YYREEE (reference sequence). CDR3 in DNA: TGTGCCAGCAGCTCGGCCGGGGGGACCCGATTTAATGAGCAGTACTTC. This sequence encodes CASSSAGGTRFNEQYF.

The gene calls are TRBV5-4 and TRBJ1-3; 8 bases agree with TRBD1. The CDR3 is 14 amino acids. The V segment lost 4 bases and the J segment 5 bases; nucleotides outside the gene matches: 5. Germline CDR1 SGHNT, CDR2 YYREEE (reference sequence). In DNA, the CDR3 is TGTGCCAGCAGCCAGACAGGGGACCGAAACACCATATATTTT. This encodes CASSQTGDRNTIYF.

This chain uses TRBV19 with TRBJ1-4; 7 nucleotides agree with TRBD1. The germline gives CDR1 LNHDA, CDR2 SQIVND (reference sequence). The CDR3 covers 13 residues. Trimming removed 4 bases from V and 7 bases from J; junction bases left unmatched: 3. CDR3 sequence (DNA): TGTGCCAGTAGTAAGAACAGGGGTGAAAAACTGTTTTTT. Amino acids: CASSKNRGEKLFF.

A few counts support this clone. The CDR3 reads CASSVETADNGPQHF. For the CDR3, the DNA is TGTGCCAGCAGTGTTGAGACAGCCGACAATGGTCCCCAGCATTTT. This chain joins TRBV2 and TRBJ1-5, with a tentative D call TRBD1 (5 bases). The ends were cut back, 4 bases at V and 10 bases at J, with 20 bases in the middle. CDR1 and CDR2 from the germline V gene are SNHLY and FYNNEI. The CDR3 loop spans 15 amino acids.

The J gene is TRBJ2-5, the V gene TRBV19; no clear D gene. The J call may be in error: the DNA end matches TRBJ2-7 better. Germline values: CDR1 LNHDA, CDR2 SQIVND (reference sequence). The CDR3 is 12 residues long. For the CDR3, the DNA is TGTGCCAGTAGTACAAGGAACTACGAGCAGTACTTC. This translates into CASSTRNYEQYF.

In the case of this clone: Other nucleotide sequences in the sample specify the same CDR3. This rearrangement joins TRBV5-8 to TRBJ1-5, with a tentative D call TRBD1 (6 bases). CDR1 SGHTS and CDR2 YDEGEE come from the germline V gene. There are 16 residues in the CDR3. V was pared by 4 bases and J by 2 bases, with 16 bases between. CDR3 DNA: TGTGCCAGCAGCCAAAGGGGGTCGAGGGGCAATCAGCCCCAGCATTTT. It yields the protein CASSQRGSRGNQPQHF.

To note about this clone: An end of the junction differs from the germline gene, which may be a read error. J is TRBJ2-2 and V is TRBV7-7; 7 nucleotides line up with TRBD2. The length of the CDR3 is 15 residues. Germline values: CDR1 SSHAT, CDR2 FNYEAQ (reference sequence). The CDR3 DNA reads TGTGCTAGCAGCCCGAAAGCGGGATTGGGCGGGGAGCTGTTTTTT. Its protein product is CASSPKAGLGGELFF.

The chain carries TRBV5-1 and TRBJ2-7, with 7 bases matching TRBD1. The germline V gene has CDR1 SGHRS and CDR2 YFSETQ. The V segment lost 2 bases and the J segment 3 bases; nucleotides outside the gene matches: 5. The CDR3 extends over 14 amino acids. The CDR3 sequence: CASSLGDSHYEQYF. The CDR3 bases are TGCGCCAGCAGCTTAGGGGACAGCCACTACGAGCAGTACTTC.

Worth noting for this clone: A read error may account for a junction end that differs from germline. The chain joins TRBV25-1 to TRBJ2-6, with a weak D call TRBD1 (5 bases). This CDR3 has 18 amino acids. The germline V gene encodes CDR1 MGHDK and CDR2 SYGVNS. CDR3 nucleotides: TGTGCCAGCAGTGAAGCCAGGTACCTCACCTCTGGGGCCAACGGCCTGACTTTC. This encodes CASSEARYLTSGANGLTF.

The chain uses TRBV28 and TRBJ2-1; 8 nucleotides match TRBD1. With 3 bases clipped from V and 9 bases from J, the junction kept 10 bases outside the gene matches. Looked up from germline, CDR1 is MDHEN and CDR2 is SYDVKM. CDR3 length equals 15 residues. CDR3 DNA sequence: TGTGCCAGCAGTTTTCGGGACAGGTTATCTCGTGAGCAGTTCTTC. It specifies CASSFRDRLSREQFF.

The chain couples TRBV10-1 to TRBJ1-3; weak D call: TRBD1 (5 bases). V lost 0 bases and J lost 2, with 8 bases in between. The CDR3 contains 15 residues. Per the germline V gene, CDR1 is WNHNN and CDR2 is SYGVQD (reference sequence). The CDR3 region is CASSESSRAGNTIYF. In DNA form, the CDR3 reads TGCGCCAGCAGTGAGTCGTCCAGGGCTGGAAACACCATATATTTT.

This clone was found once. The chain joins TRBV6-1 to TRBJ2-1, with D uncertain. The CDR3 is 12 residues long. Trimming took 1 base from V and 13 from J, leaving 11 bases between them. The germline CDR1 and CDR2 sequences are MNHNS and SASEGT. The CDR3: CASSEEGDSQFF. The CDR3 DNA reads as TGTGCCAGCAGTGAAGAAGGTGACTCCCAGTTCTTC.

The V and J genes are TRBV7-2 and TRBJ1-5, with no clear D. This CDR3 spans 14 amino acids. V lost 0 bases, J lost 2 bases, and 5 bases lay in between. Germline V gene lookup returns CDR1 SGHTA and CDR2 FQGNSA. This CDR3 is CASSLAYGNQPQHF. CDR3 in DNA: TGTGCCAGCAGCTTAGCGTATGGCAATCAGCCCCAGCATTTT.